The TCR beta chain under discussion was sequenced for a study of beta chain features in type 1 diabetes. About the research overall: What patients shared with healthy donors was a similar profile of age, gender and cell yields. Overall study results and limits: When VDJ junctions were examined, type 1 diabetes patients showed fewer insertions and more deletions. Among all four CD4+ subsets, Type 1 diabetes patients had TCRB CDR3s that were moderately but significantly shorter. A PCR bias possibly favoring shorter templates would apply equally to patients and controls.

This clone was seen only a few times. Its target is not known. This CDR3 is built from 13 residues. V lost 9 bases to trimming and J lost 5 bases, with 16 bases between them. Germline CDR1 MDHEN, CDR2 SYDVKM. The entirety of the isolated RNA underwent reverse transcription, so expressed TCRB transcripts were sequenced. Data came from immunoSEQ multiplex PCR; TCRdb stores just in-frame clones and leaves some out. The table records about half a million clones, about 10% of them present only once. The sequenced sample was naive CD4+ T cells from blood. The rearrangement uses TRBV28 and TRBJ2-5, with a tentative D call TRBD1 (6 bases). The sequence derives from a young woman in good health. The CDR3 protein is CASQFTGFETQYF. DNA of the CDR3: TGTGCCAGTCAATTTACAGGGTTTGAGACCCAGTACTTC. Filled out from reference TRBV28 and TRBJ2-5, the complete variable domain reads DVKVTQSSRYLVKRTGEKVFLECVQDMDHENMFWYRQDPGLGLRLIYFSYDVKMKEKGDIPEGYSVSREKKERFSLILESASTNQTSMYLCASQFTGFETQYFGPGTRLLVL.